Listed below are T cell receptor beta chains from one sample, sequenced in a study of blood T cell repertoires in COVID-19. Sequencing was performed with immunoSEQ multiplex PCR; in TCRdb, only in-frame clones are kept and a portion is missing. Of roughly 200,000 clones in the sample, nearly 90% were seen once. Input material: peripheral blood. Receptors originate from a man over 45 with acute or convalescent COVID-19. Each CDR3 is given with its conserved first and last residue. Fields, in order: clone size, J gene, V gene, D gene, CDR3 protein, CDR3 DNA. D genes are given only for firm matches. The size field is filled for only some rows; it gives once, few, many or a size class.

abundance: NA; j_gene: TRBJ2-5; v_gene: TRBV10-3; d_gene: NA; CDR3aa: CAISESNGGETQYF; CDR3nt: TGTGCCATCAGTGAGTCGAATGGGGGGGAGACCCAGTACTTC
abundance: NA; j_gene: TRBJ2-1; v_gene: TRBV6-2/TRBV6-3; d_gene: NA; CDR3aa: CASSLQGYEQFF; CDR3nt: TGTGCCAGCAGTCTACAGGGCTATGAGCAGTTCTTC
abundance: NA; j_gene: TRBJ1-1; v_gene: TRBV7-2; d_gene: NA; CDR3aa: CASSLAQGITEAFF; CDR3nt: TGTGCCAGCAGCTTAGCCCAGGGGATTACTGAAGCTTTCTTT
abundance: NA; j_gene: TRBJ2-7; v_gene: TRBV5-1; d_gene: NA; CDR3aa: CASSWDKTYEQYF; CDR3nt: TGCGCCAGCAGCTGGGACAAGACCTACGAGCAGTACTTC
abundance: NA; j_gene: TRBJ2-7; v_gene: TRBV18; d_gene: NA; CDR3aa: CASSRQENYEQYF; CDR3nt: TGTGCCAGCTCAAGACAGGAGAACTACGAGCAGTACTTC
abundance: NA; j_gene: TRBJ1-2; v_gene: TRBV27; d_gene: TRBD1; CDR3aa: CASKELRQGIDGYTF; CDR3nt: TGTGCCAGCAAGGAACTGAGACAGGGGATAGATGGCTACACCTTC
abundance: NA; j_gene: TRBJ2-5; v_gene: TRBV19; d_gene: TRBD1; CDR3aa: CASSIATGGETQYF; CDR3nt: TGTGCCAGTAGTATAGCCACAGGGGGCGAGACCCAGTACTTC
abundance: NA; j_gene: TRBJ2-5; v_gene: TRBV5-5; d_gene: TRBD2; CDR3aa: CASSLGAGGPETQYF; CDR3nt: TGTGCCAGCAGCTTGGGAGCGGGGGGGCCAGAGACCCAGTACTTC
abundance: NA; j_gene: TRBJ2-1; v_gene: TRBV30; d_gene: NA; CDR3aa: CAWSVRGFVNNEQFF; CDR3nt: TGTGCCTGGAGTGTACGGGGATTCGTTAACAATGAGCAGTTCTTC
abundance: NA; j_gene: TRBJ2-3; v_gene: TRBV7-9; d_gene: TRBD2; CDR3aa: CALSETSDSTDTQYF; CDR3nt: TGTGCATTATCCGAGACTAGCGATAGCACAGATACGCAGTATTTT
abundance: NA; j_gene: TRBJ2-1; v_gene: TRBV11-2; d_gene: TRBD1; CDR3aa: CASSSGQGARNEQFF; CDR3nt: TGTGCCAGCAGCTCGGGACAGGGGGCGCGTAATGAGCAGTTCTTC
abundance: NA; j_gene: TRBJ1-3; v_gene: TRBV19; d_gene: NA; CDR3aa: CASSISHTSQSIYF; CDR3nt: TGTGCCAGTAGTATATCTCACACCTCTCAATCCATATATTTT
abundance: NA; j_gene: TRBJ2-2; v_gene: TRBV19; d_gene: NA; CDR3aa: CASSTPRAGSTSGELFF; CDR3nt: TGTGCCAGTAGTACCCCTAGGGCGGGATCTACTTCCGGGGAGCTGTTTTTT
abundance: NA; j_gene: TRBJ1-1; v_gene: TRBV5-1; d_gene: NA; CDR3aa: CASSASGTLGTEAFF; CDR3nt: TGCGCCAGCAGCGCGTCGGGAACTTTGGGGACTGAAGCTTTCTTT
abundance: once; j_gene: TRBJ2-2; v_gene: TRBV7-2; d_gene: TRBD1; CDR3aa: CASSLGTGFGELFF; CDR3nt: TGTGCCAGCAGCTTAGGGACAGGGTTCGGGGAGCTGTTTTTT
abundance: NA; j_gene: TRBJ2-1; v_gene: TRBV5-6; d_gene: TRBD1; CDR3aa: CASSWGLGTGVYNEQFF; CDR3nt: TGTGCCAGCAGCTGGGGTTTAGGGACAGGGGTATACAATGAGCAGTTCTTC
abundance: NA; j_gene: TRBJ2-7; v_gene: TRBV4-1; d_gene: TRBD1; CDR3aa: CASSQVSGQGSYEQYF; CDR3nt: TGCGCCAGCAGCCAAGTGTCCGGACAGGGATCCTACGAGCAGTACTTC
abundance: NA; j_gene: TRBJ2-2; v_gene: TRBV6-6; d_gene: TRBD1; CDR3aa: CASSGQGRTGELFF; CDR3nt: TGTGCCAGCAGTGGACAGGGACGAACCGGGGAGCTGTTTTTT
abundance: NA; j_gene: TRBJ2-3; v_gene: TRBV18; d_gene: TRBD1; CDR3aa: CASSPDRQSTDTQYF; CDR3nt: TGTGCCAGCTCACCGGACAGGCAGAGCACAGATACGCAGTATTTT
abundance: NA; j_gene: TRBJ1-5; v_gene: TRBV6-5; d_gene: TRBD1; CDR3aa: CASRGQGLQPQHF; CDR3nt: TGTGCCAGCAGGGGACAGGGTCTCCAGCCCCAGCATTTT
abundance: NA; j_gene: TRBJ1-5; v_gene: TRBV5-5; d_gene: TRBD1; CDR3aa: CASSFAGGDQPQHF; CDR3nt: TGTGCCAGCAGCTTCGCAGGGGGCGACCAGCCCCAGCATTTT
abundance: NA; j_gene: TRBJ2-1; v_gene: TRBV10-3; d_gene: TRBD1; CDR3aa: CATRDRDNEQFF; CDR3nt: TGTGCCACGAGAGACAGGGACAATGAGCAGTTCTTC